Below, 20 T cell receptor beta chains from the same sample are listed, as sequenced in a study of blood T cell repertoires in COVID-19. Assay: immunoSEQ multiplex PCR; the TCRdb copy retains only in-frame clones and omits some. The sample contains roughly 280,000 clones, roughly 90% of which appear only once. Material: peripheral blood. The receptors here all came from a man over 45 with acute or convalescent COVID-19.

The chain uses TRBV10-3 and TRBJ2-3; a weak D match, TRBD1 (6 bases). The V gene's germline CDR1 is ENHRY and CDR2 SYGVKD. The CDR3 has 15 amino acids. V lost 4 bases, J lost 0 bases, and 11 bases lay in between. CDR3 amino acids: CAISGGTLSTDTQYF. CDR3 sequence (DNA): TGTGCCATCAGTGGGGGGACACTAAGCACAGATACGCAGTATTTT.

The genes are TRBV19 and TRBJ1-4; D is unresolved. The CDR3 is made up of 12 amino acids. Germline V gene lookup returns CDR1 LNHDA and CDR2 SQIVND (reference sequence). Trimming pared 1 base from V and 10 bases from J, leaving 7 bases between. CDR3 in amino acids: CASSIVSGKLFF. The CDR3 DNA is TGTGCCAGTAGTATAGTAAGCGGAAAACTGTTTTTT.

V and J are TRBV6-5 and TRBJ1-6; TRBD1 is a possible D gene (6 bases). The V end was cut by 2 bases, the J end by 8 bases, with 13 bases between. Per the germline V gene, CDR1 is MNHEY and CDR2 is SVGAGI. The CDR3 covers 15 residues. CDR3 amino acids: CASSYGGGLDSPLHF. CDR3 nucleotide sequence: TGTGCCAGCAGTTACGGCGGGGGCTTAGATTCACCCCTCCACTTT.

The rearrangement uses TRBV19 and TRBJ2-1, with D possibly matching TRBD1 (6 bases). The CDR3 runs to 12 residues. CDR1 LNHDA and CDR2 SQIVND come from the germline V gene (reference sequence). Trimming took 9 bases from V and 8 from J, leaving 14 bases between them. CDR3: CASNDRIDEQFF. CDR3 nucleotide sequence: TGTGCCAGCAATGACAGGATCGATGAGCAGTTCTTC.

The chain links TRBV9 to TRBJ2-1; D is possibly TRBD2 (6 bases). Trimming left V 0 bases short and J 6 bases short, with 10 bases between. The CDR3 is 14 residues long. The germline gives CDR1 SGDLS, CDR2 YYNGEE. The CDR3 loop is CASSVAAGRNEQFF. The CDR3 DNA reads as TGTGCCAGCAGCGTAGCGGCGGGGCGCAATGAGCAGTTCTTC.

CDR3 bases: TGTGCCAGCAGCCGAAGAGCGGGCCACGAGCAGTACTTC. This gives the protein CASSRRAGHEQYF. The chain recombines TRBV3-1 (or the pseudogene TRBV3-2) with TRBJ2-7; weak D call: TRBD2 (6 bases). The germline V and J ends were trimmed by 4 bases and 5 bases, with 12 bases remaining between them. The CDR3 loop spans 13 amino acids. Germline-derived CDR1 and CDR2 are LGHDT and YNNKEL (reference sequence).

This rearrangement joins TRBV6-5 to TRBJ1-4; D remains unclear. Between the trimmed V and J ends, which lost 0 bases and 5 bases, there was a span of 7 bases. The CDR3 runs 14 residues. Germline CDR1 MNHEY, CDR2 SVGAGI. The CDR3 protein is CASSYSGANEKLFF. The CDR3 DNA is TGTGCCAGCAGTTACTCGGGAGCGAATGAAAAACTGTTTTTT.

This clone came up once. The chain combines TRBV6-5 with TRBJ1-1; tentative D call: TRBD1 (5 bases). CDR1 is MNHEY, CDR2 SVGAGI, per germline. The CDR3 is 15 amino acids. The V end was cut by 2 bases, the J end by 6 bases, with 16 bases between. In nucleotides, the CDR3 is TGTGCCAGCAGTTACGAGGGGAGGCCGATTCCTGAAGCTTTCTTT. Amino acids: CASSYEGRPIPEAFF.

The rearrangement links TRBV7-8 to TRBJ2-6, with a weak D call TRBD1 (5 bases). V lost 5 bases and J 0 bases, leaving 11 bases between the germline ends. CDR1 is SGHVS and CDR2 is FQNEAQ in the germline V gene. The length of the CDR3 is 16 residues. The CDR3 sequence is CASSPRQISGANVLTF. As DNA, the CDR3 is TGTGCCAGCAGCCCCCGACAGATCTCTGGGGCCAACGTCCTGACTTTC.

The chain combines TRBV18 with TRBJ1-6, with D possibly TRBD1 on 5 matching bases. The CDR3 has 17 residues. Germline CDR1 is KGHSH and CDR2 is LQKENI. V gave up 0 bases and J gave up 0 bases, with 9 bases separating them. CDR3 bases: TGTGCCAGCTCACCACCGACAGCCAGCTCCTATAATTCACCCCTCCACTTT. This gives the protein CASSPPTASSYNSPLHF.

The chain uses TRBV11-3 and TRBJ2-5, with TRBD2 matching 13 bases. The CDR3 contains 15 residues. The J segment lost 3 bases and the V segment lost 3 bases, leaving 1 base of the junction unmatched. The germline CDR1 and CDR2 sequences are SGHNT and YENEEA. DNA for the CDR3: TGTGCCAGCAGCTTCGGACTAGCGGGGGAAGAGACCCAGTACTTC. As protein: CASSFGLAGEETQYF.

This chain uses TRBV7-9 with TRBJ1-2, with 10 bases aligning to TRBD1. From germline, CDR1 is SEHNR and CDR2 FQNEAQ (reference sequence). This CDR3 has 18 residues. Trimming cost V 5 bases and J 7 bases; bases outside gene matches: 19. CDR3 in amino acids: CASSPPLAGDRGKGGYTF. The CDR3 DNA reads as TGTGCCAGCAGCCCCCCACTGGCTGGGGACAGGGGAAAAGGTGGCTACACCTTC. The whole variable domain, filled in from reference TRBV7-9 and TRBJ1-2, reads DTGVSQNPRHKITKRGQNVTFRCDPISEHNRLYWYRQTLGQGPEFLTYFQNEAQLEKSRLLSDRFSAERPKGSFSTLEIQRTEQGDSAMYLCASSPPLAGDRGKGGYTFGSGTRLTVV.

J is TRBJ2-7 and V is TRBV5-1; perhaps TRBD1 as D (5 bases). CDR1 SGHRS and CDR2 YFSETQ come from the germline V gene. Trimming removed 2 bases at V and 4 bases at J, with 10 bases between. CDR3 length: 13 residues. The CDR3 here is CASSFGRVYEQYF. DNA for the CDR3: TGCGCCAGCAGCTTTGGCAGGGTATACGAGCAGTACTTC.

This clone was seen more than once but under ten times. V usage is TRBV4-1 and J usage is TRBJ2-5; no clear D gene. V lost 1 base and J 5 bases, leaving 17 bases between the germline ends. Germline assignment: CDR1 MGHRA and CDR2 YSYEKL. The CDR3 consists of 16 residues. For the CDR3, the DNA is TGCGCCAGCAGCCAAGTAACCTCCCATCTCGGGGAGACCCAGTACTTC. It encodes CASSQVTSHLGETQYF.

The chain is built from TRBV11-2 and TRBJ2-7, with TRBD1 matching 8 bases. The germline V gene has CDR1 SGHAT and CDR2 FQNNGV. V dropped 5 bases and J dropped 0; count of bases not matched to a gene: 3. The CDR3 consists of 14 residues. The CDR3 DNA sequence: TGTGCCAGCAGCCGAGGACAGGGCTCCTACGAGCAGTACTTC. It yields the protein CASSRGQGSYEQYF.

This clone was found once. The chain combines TRBV15 with TRBJ2-5; 15 bases agree with TRBD2. The CDR3 consists of 18 residues. In germline, CDR1 is LNHNV, CDR2 YYDKDF (reference sequence). V lost 1 base to trimming and J lost 2 bases; unmatched junction nucleotides: 5. In DNA form, the CDR3 reads TGTGCCACCAGCAGAGGGACTAGCGGGGGGGGTGTACAAGAGACCCAGTACTTC. Amino acid sequence: CATSRGTSGGGVQETQYF.

The chain has TRBV5-6 and TRBJ2-5, with D perhaps TRBD1 (5 bases). V was trimmed by 1 base and J by 4 bases, leaving 11 bases between them. CDR3 length: 14 residues. CDR1 and CDR2 from the germline V gene are SGHDT and YYEEEE. This CDR3 reads CASSLNVGRETQYF. The DNA for the CDR3 is TGTGCCAGCAGCTTGAACGTGGGGCGAGAGACCCAGTACTTC.

With respect to this clone: This sample includes further DNA sequences coding for the same CDR3. V usage is TRBV6-6 and J usage is TRBJ2-2; a possible D gene is TRBD1 (5 bases). The CDR3 sequence is 14 residues long. Trimming removed 6 bases at V and 1 base at J, with 9 bases between. Per the germline V gene, CDR1 is MNHNY and CDR2 is SVGAGI (reference sequence). CDR3 in amino acids: CASSPDRNTGELFF. The CDR3 DNA reads as TGTGCCAGCAGCCCCGACAGGAACACCGGGGAGCTGTTTTTT.

The chain combines TRBV30 with TRBJ1-4; D is unresolved. Between the trimmed V and J ends, which lost 4 bases and 8 bases, there was a span of 11 bases. CDR3 length equals 12 residues. Per the germline V gene, CDR1 is GTSNPN and CDR2 is SVGIG (reference sequence). The CDR3 protein is CAWNELREKLFF. The CDR3 nucleotides are TGTGCCTGGAATGAGCTTCGGGAAAAACTGTTTTTT.

This chain links TRBV5-1 with TRBJ1-1; TRBD1 aligns across 9 bases. The CDR3 extends over 12 amino acids. Germline V CDR1 and CDR2: SGHRS, YFSETQ. Trimming cost V 2 bases and J 10 bases; bases outside gene matches: 3. The CDR3 region is CASSFEQGAAFF. CDR3 coding DNA: TGCGCCAGCAGCTTCGAACAGGGGGCAGCTTTCTTT.